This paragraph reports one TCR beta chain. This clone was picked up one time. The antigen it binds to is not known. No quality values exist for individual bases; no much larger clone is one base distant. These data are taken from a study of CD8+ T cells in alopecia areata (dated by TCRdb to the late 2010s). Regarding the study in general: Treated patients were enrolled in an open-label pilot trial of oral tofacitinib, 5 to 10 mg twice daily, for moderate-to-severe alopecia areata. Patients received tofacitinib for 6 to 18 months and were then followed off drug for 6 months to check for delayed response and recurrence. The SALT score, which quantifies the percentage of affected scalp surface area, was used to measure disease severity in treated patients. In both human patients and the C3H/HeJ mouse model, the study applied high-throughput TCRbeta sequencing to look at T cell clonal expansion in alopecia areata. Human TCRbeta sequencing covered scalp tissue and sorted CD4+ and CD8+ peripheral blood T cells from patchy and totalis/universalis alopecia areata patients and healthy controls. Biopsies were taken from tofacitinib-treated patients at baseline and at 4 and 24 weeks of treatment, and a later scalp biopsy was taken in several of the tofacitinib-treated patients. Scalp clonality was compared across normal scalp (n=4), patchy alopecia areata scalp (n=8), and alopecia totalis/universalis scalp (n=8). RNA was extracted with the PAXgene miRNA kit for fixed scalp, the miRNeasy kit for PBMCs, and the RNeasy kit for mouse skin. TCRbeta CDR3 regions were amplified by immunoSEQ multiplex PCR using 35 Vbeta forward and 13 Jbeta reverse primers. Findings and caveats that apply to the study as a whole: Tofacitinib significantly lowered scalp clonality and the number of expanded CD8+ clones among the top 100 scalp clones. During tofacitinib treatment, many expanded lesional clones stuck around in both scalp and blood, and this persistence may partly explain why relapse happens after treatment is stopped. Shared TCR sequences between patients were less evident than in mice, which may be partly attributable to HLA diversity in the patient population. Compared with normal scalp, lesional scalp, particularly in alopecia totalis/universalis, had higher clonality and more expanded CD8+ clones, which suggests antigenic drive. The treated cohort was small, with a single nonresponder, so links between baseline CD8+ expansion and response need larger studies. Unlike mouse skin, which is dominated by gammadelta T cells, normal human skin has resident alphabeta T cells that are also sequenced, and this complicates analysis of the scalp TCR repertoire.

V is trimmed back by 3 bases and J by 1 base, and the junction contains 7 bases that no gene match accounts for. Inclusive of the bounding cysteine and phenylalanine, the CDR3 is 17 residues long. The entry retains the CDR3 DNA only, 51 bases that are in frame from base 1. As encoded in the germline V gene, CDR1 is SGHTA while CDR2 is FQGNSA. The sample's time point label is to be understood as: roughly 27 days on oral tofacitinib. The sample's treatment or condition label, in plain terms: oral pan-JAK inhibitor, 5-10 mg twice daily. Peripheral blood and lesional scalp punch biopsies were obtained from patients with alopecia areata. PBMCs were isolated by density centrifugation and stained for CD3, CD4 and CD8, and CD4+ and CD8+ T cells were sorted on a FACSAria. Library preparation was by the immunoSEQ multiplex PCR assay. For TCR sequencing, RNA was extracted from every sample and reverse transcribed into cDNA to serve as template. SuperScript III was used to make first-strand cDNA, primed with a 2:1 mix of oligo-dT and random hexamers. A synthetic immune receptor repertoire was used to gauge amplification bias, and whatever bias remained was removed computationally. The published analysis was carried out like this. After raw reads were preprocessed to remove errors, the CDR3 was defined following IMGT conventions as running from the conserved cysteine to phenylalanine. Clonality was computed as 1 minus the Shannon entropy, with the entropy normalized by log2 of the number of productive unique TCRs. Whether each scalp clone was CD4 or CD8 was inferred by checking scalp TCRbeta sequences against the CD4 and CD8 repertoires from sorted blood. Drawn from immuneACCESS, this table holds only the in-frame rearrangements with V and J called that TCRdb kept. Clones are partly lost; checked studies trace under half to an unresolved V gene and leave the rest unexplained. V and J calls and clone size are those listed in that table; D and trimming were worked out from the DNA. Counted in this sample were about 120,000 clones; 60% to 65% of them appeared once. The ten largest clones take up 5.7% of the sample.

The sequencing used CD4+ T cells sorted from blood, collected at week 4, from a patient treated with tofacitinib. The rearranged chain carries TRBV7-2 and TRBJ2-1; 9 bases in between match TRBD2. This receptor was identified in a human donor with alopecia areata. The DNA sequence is TGTGCCAGCAGCTTTAAGTTTAGCGGGGGTTCCTACAATGAGCAGTTCTTC. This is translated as CASSFKFSGGSYNEQFF.